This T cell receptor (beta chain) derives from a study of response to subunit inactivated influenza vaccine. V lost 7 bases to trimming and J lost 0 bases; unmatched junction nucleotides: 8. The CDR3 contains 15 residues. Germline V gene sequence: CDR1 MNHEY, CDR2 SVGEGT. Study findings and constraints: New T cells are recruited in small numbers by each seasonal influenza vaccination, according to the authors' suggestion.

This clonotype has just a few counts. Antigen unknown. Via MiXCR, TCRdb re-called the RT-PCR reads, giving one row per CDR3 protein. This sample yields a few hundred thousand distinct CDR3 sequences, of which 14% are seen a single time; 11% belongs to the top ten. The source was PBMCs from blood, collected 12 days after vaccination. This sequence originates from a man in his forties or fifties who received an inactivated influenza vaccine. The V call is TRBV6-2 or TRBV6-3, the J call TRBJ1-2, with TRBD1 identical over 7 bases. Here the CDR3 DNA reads TGTGCCAGCACCCTACAGGGGAGGTCTAACTATGGCTACACCTTC. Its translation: CASTLQGRSNYGYTF.